One and the same sample provided the 2 T cell receptor beta chains below, sequenced in a study of lymphopenia after photon versus proton radiotherapy. TCRdb's copy holds only in-frame clones and misses some; the assay was immunoSEQ multiplex PCR. The sample shows 45,000 to 65,000 clones, around 82% of them seen only once. The material sequenced was peripheral blood, taken from a patient treated with photon-based radiotherapy. Source of these receptors: a man aged 45-65 years with gastric cancer.

The chain uses TRBV19 and TRBJ2-3, with a weak D call TRBD2 (5 bases). Deletions cut 1 base from V and 3 bases from J, with 14 bases between. CDR3 length: 16 residues. In germline, CDR1 is LNHDA, CDR2 SQIVND (reference sequence). CDR3 protein: CASSIVQRTETDTQYF. The CDR3 coding sequence is TGTGCCAGTAGTATAGTCCAGCGGACGGAGACAGATACGCAGTATTTT. Combining the CDR3 with reference TRBV19 and TRBJ2-3 gives the whole variable domain DGGITQSPKYLFRKEGQNVTLSCEQNLNHDAMYWYRQDPGQGLRLIYYSQIVNDFQKGDIAEGYSVSREKKESFPLTVTSAQKNPTAFYLCASSIVQRTETDTQYFGPGTRLTVL.

This clone appeared a few times. In nucleotides, the CDR3 is TGTGCCAGCTCATCCGGGACGGACTATGGCTACACCTTC. Its translation: CASSSGTDYGYTF. The chain uses TRBV18 and TRBJ1-2; perhaps TRBD1 as D (5 bases). Germline CDR1 and CDR2: KGHSH and LQKENI. The CDR3 totals 13 residues. V lost 5 bases and J lost 3, with 10 bases in between.